These T cell receptor beta chains were read from a single sample in a study of blood T cell repertoires in COVID-19. Generated by immunoSEQ multiplex PCR, the TCRdb table keeps only in-frame clones and is missing some. Of about 440,000 clones listed, approximately 90% are singletons. The specimen sequenced was PBMCs or T cells enriched from blood (not recorded which). The receptors come from a woman under 30 with acute COVID-19. The CDR3 runs from the conserved cysteine through the conserved F or W. A D gene is named only where the DNA matches it firmly. Size tells how often a clone was seen (once, few, many) or the class of an expanded clone, and some rows leave it out.

size | J | V | D | DNA | CDR3
NA | TRBJ2-7 | TRBV30 | NA | TGTGCCTGGAGTGATCGGTACGAGCAGTACTTC | CAWSDRYEQYF
NA | TRBJ2-7 | TRBV9 | TRBD2 | TGTGCCAGCAGCGTAGCCCCGGGGGGGGTCTCCTACGAGCAGTACTTC | CASSVAPGGVSYEQYF
NA | TRBJ1-2 | TRBV3-1/TRBV3-2 | NA | TGTGCCAGCAGCCCCCCTTGGAGCTATGGCTACACCTTC | CASSPPWSYGYTF
NA | TRBJ2-7 | TRBV5-6 | NA | TGTGCCAGCAGCTTGCCGGACAGCTACGAGCAGTACTTC | CASSLPDSYEQYF
NA | TRBJ2-7 | TRBV12-3/TRBV12-4 | NA | TGTGCCAGCAGTTTAGACAGCGAGCGGCGGCGGTACTTC | CASSLDSERRRYF
NA | TRBJ1-2 | TRBV7-8 | NA | TGTGCCAGCAGCTTAGCCCCGGCAGGGGCGACAAACTATGGCTACACCTTC | CASSLAPAGATNYGYTF
NA | TRBJ1-5 | TRBV30 | NA | TGTGCCTGGAGTGTACAAACCCGGGGGCAGCCCCAGCATTTT | CAWSVQTRGQPQHF
few | TRBJ1-6 | TRBV28 | TRBD1 | TGTGCCAGCAGGCCCGGGACAGGGGAGTATTCACCCCTCCACTTT | CASRPGTGEYSPLHF
once | TRBJ2-1 | TRBV19 | TRBD2 | TGTGCCAGCGGACTAGCGGGGGCGGTCTTC | CASGLAGAVF
few | TRBJ1-5 | TRBV2 | NA | TGTGCCAGCAGTGTTCAGGGACAGCCCCAGCATTTT | CASSVQGQPQHF